These 25 T cell receptor beta chains share one sample of origin, sequenced in a study of T-cell memory formation after mild COVID-19. TCRdb used MiXCR to reprocess the 5' RACE reads, holding one entry per CDR3 protein. The sample yields about 560,000 distinct CDR3 sequences, roughly 17% seen once. Sequenced input: PBMCs or a T cell subset sorted from them (not recorded which). The receptors here all came from an adult woman who had mild COVID-19 (a few samples of this study predate the infection). Cell type and time point are not known.

This clonotype has only a few counts. This sequence joins TRBV12-3 or TRBV12-4 and TRBJ1-5; D might be TRBD1 (5 bases). Trimming shortened V by 6 bases and J by 5 bases, and 17 bases separated the two germline ends. This CDR3 contains 15 residues. CDR3 sequence (DNA): TGTGCCAGCAGCTCCTCGGAGGGGCCTGATCAGCCCCAGCATTTT. This gives the protein CASSSSEGPDQPQHF.

The chain recombines TRBV9 with TRBJ2-1; perhaps TRBD2 as D (6 bases). V was shortened by 0 bases and J by 7 bases, with 11 bases between the two germline ends. Germline loops: CDR1 SGDLS, CDR2 YYNGEE. The CDR3 is 14 residues long. CDR3 sequence: CASSVGGGPNEQFF. The CDR3 DNA sequence: TGTGCCAGCAGCGTAGGTGGAGGGCCGAATGAGCAGTTCTTC.

V and J are TRBV19 and TRBJ1-5; D unclear. V lost 5 bases and J lost 1, with 9 bases in between. The V gene's germline CDR1 is LNHDA and CDR2 SQIVND (reference sequence). The CDR3 totals 14 residues. CDR3 sequence: CASSRQESNQPQHF. The CDR3 DNA is TGTGCCAGTAGTCGCCAGGAAAGCAATCAGCCCCAGCATTTT.

This clonotype was seen only a few times. CDR3 sequence (DNA): TGTGCCAGCAGTTTAATGGGACTAGCGTACGAGCAGTACTTC. Translation: CASSLMGLAYEQYF. J is TRBJ2-7 and V is TRBV12-3 or TRBV12-4, with 10 bases matching TRBD2. CDR3 length equals 14 residues. V dropped 2 bases and J dropped 4; count of bases not matched to a gene: 2.

This rearrangement joins TRBV6-6 to TRBJ1-3; D is ambiguous. Germline assignment: CDR1 MNHNY and CDR2 SVGAGI (reference sequence). The CDR3 sequence is 14 residues long. Deletions cut 8 bases from V and 1 base from J, with 12 bases between. The CDR3 DNA sequence: TGTGCCAGCTCGGACGTCTATTCTGGAAACACCATATATTTT. As protein: CASSDVYSGNTIYF.

This clonotype showed up just a few times. The chain links TRBV5-4 to TRBJ2-3; D is unclear. CDR1 is SGHNT, CDR2 YYREEE, per germline (reference sequence). The CDR3 is 14 residues long. Trimming took off 2 bases at V and 6 bases at J, with 13 bases between the two ends. This chain's CDR3 is CASSFGRTQDTQYF. CDR3 in DNA: TGTGCCAGCAGCTTCGGACGGACCCAGGATACGCAGTATTTT.

The chain employs TRBV28 and TRBJ2-7; 11 positions match TRBD1. The CDR3 has 16 amino acids. Per germline, CDR1 MDHEN and CDR2 SYDVKM. Trimming at V came to 5 bases and at J to 3 bases, leaving 9 bases not matched to a gene. CDR3: CASSLPFGTGGYEQYF. The DNA of the CDR3 is TGTGCCAGCAGTCTACCGTTCGGGACAGGGGGCTACGAGCAGTACTTC.

The V call is TRBV5-1, the J call TRBJ2-1; 7 bases are a match to TRBD1. The CDR3 sequence is 13 residues long. The germline CDR1 and CDR2 sequences are SGHRS and YFSETQ. Trimming took 2 bases from V and 10 from J; bases not matched to a gene: 6. The DNA of the CDR3 is TGCGCCAGCAGCTTACACAGGGGTGAGGAGCAGTTCTTC. Amino acids: CASSLHRGEEQFF.

The sample holds a few counts of this clonotype. The J gene is TRBJ1-4, the V gene TRBV12-3 or TRBV12-4; D is perhaps TRBD1 (5 bases). The CDR3 is 14 amino acids. Trimming removed 8 bases at V and 8 bases at J, with 18 bases between. The CDR3 region has the DNA TGTGCCAGCCTTGGGGGGACCCCTGGGGAAAAACTGTTTTTT. Translating it yields CASLGGTPGEKLFF.

This clonotype was found a few times. For the CDR3, the DNA is TGTGCCAGCACCGAGGGGGCGTTCAGTCTTAACACTGAAGCTTTCTTT. It yields the protein CASTEGAFSLNTEAFF. The gene calls are TRBV7-9 and TRBJ1-1, with 7 bases matching TRBD1. Germline V gives CDR1 SEHNR, CDR2 FQNEAQ (reference sequence). V dropped 7 bases and J dropped 2; count of bases not matched to a gene: 13. CDR3 length: 16 amino acids.

The V call is TRBV19, the J call TRBJ2-7, with 11 bases that match TRBD1. The CDR3 length is 16 residues. After removal of 3 bases from V and 0 bases from J, the junction contained 4 bases not matched to a gene. Germline V CDR1 and CDR2: LNHDA, SQIVND (reference sequence). The CDR3 sequence is CASSMAGTGGSYEQYF. The CDR3 region has the DNA TGTGCCAGTAGTATGGCCGGGACAGGGGGCTCCTACGAGCAGTACTTC.

The V gene is TRBV6-5, the J gene TRBJ2-7, with 7 bases fitting TRBD2. V lost 3 bases and J lost 0; bases outside the gene matches: 5. CDR1 and CDR2 (germline): MNHEY, SVGAGI. The CDR3 spans 15 residues. The chain's CDR3 is CASSYAASGSYEQYF. The DNA for the CDR3 is TGTGCCAGCAGTTATGCGGCTAGCGGCTCCTACGAGCAGTACTTC.

This clonotype was found a few times. The chain uses TRBV7-2 and TRBJ2-3; 11 bases map to TRBD2. Trimming removed 5 bases from V and 3 bases from J; junction bases left unmatched: 10. This CDR3 comprises 17 residues. CDR1 is SGHTA and CDR2 is FQGNSA in the germline V gene. CDR3 loop: CASSPSSGRIKTDTQYF. In DNA form, the CDR3 reads TGTGCCAGCAGCCCCTCTAGCGGGAGGATAAAGACAGATACGCAGTATTTT. The full variable domain, rest sourced from reference TRBV7-2 and TRBJ2-3, is GAGVSQSPSNKVTEKGKDVELRCDPISGHTALYWYRQSLGQGLEFLIYFQGNSAPDKSGLPSDRFSAERTGGSVSTLTIQRTQQEDSAVYLCASSPSSGRIKTDTQYFGPGTRLTVL.

The chain recombines TRBV18 with TRBJ1-3, with D uncertain. The CDR3 runs 14 residues. CDR1 is KGHSH and CDR2 is LQKENI in the germline V gene. Between the trimmed V and J ends, which lost 2 bases and 0 bases, there was a span of 5 bases. The CDR3 DNA reads TGTGCCAGCTCACCAACAGACTCTGGAAACACCATATATTTT. It yields the protein CASSPTDSGNTIYF.

This clonotype showed up many times. The V call is TRBV27, the J call TRBJ2-3; D assignment may be TRBD1 or TRBD2 (5 bases each). Per the germline V gene, CDR1 is MNHEY and CDR2 is SMNVEV (reference sequence). This CDR3 is built from 14 residues. Deletions cut 2 bases from V and 6 bases from J, with 12 bases between. CDR3 amino acids: CASSLRVGRDTQYF. The CDR3 DNA sequence: TGTGCCAGCAGTTTACGGGTGGGACGCGATACGCAGTATTTT.

The chain joins TRBV24-1 to TRBJ2-1; D is ambiguous. Trimming shortened V by 4 bases and J by 8 bases, and 11 bases separated the two germline ends. Germline V gene sequence: CDR1 KGHDR, CDR2 SFDVKD. This CDR3 has 13 amino acids. Here the CDR3 reads CATSEYNGDEQFF. CDR3 DNA: TGTGCCACCAGTGAATATAACGGCGATGAGCAGTTCTTC.

The chain combines TRBV10-3 with TRBJ1-1; D unresolved. The germline CDR1 and CDR2 sequences are ENHRY and SYGVKD. The CDR3 runs to 12 residues. V dropped 4 bases and J dropped 2 bases, with 5 bases sitting between them. The CDR3 coding sequence is TGTGCCATCAGTGGGATAAACACTGAAGCTTTCTTT. It specifies CAISGINTEAFF.

The chain combines TRBV20-1 with TRBJ2-7; D call uncertain. This CDR3 region has 12 residues. The V end was cut by 6 bases, the J end by 3 bases, with 12 bases between. Germline lookup yields CDR1 DFQATT and CDR2 SNEGSKA (reference sequence). The CDR3 coding sequence is TGCAGTGCCCAACCGGCCTTCTACGAGCAGTACTTC. Protein sequence: CSAQPAFYEQYF.

This chain links TRBV20-1 with TRBJ2-3; 8 nucleotides agree with TRBD1. Trimming at V came to 0 bases and at J to 5 bases, leaving 7 bases not matched to a gene. CDR1 is DFQATT, CDR2 SNEGSKA, per germline (reference sequence). This CDR3 has 15 residues. The DNA of the CDR3 is TGCAGTGCTAGAGACCCGACAGGGGCCCGAGATACGCAGTATTTT. Translated, it gives CSARDPTGARDTQYF.

This chain connects TRBV12-3 or TRBV12-4 to TRBJ2-7, with 8 bases that match TRBD2. After removal of 7 bases from V and 4 bases from J, the junction contained 3 bases not matched to a gene. The CDR3 is 12 residues long. The chain's CDR3 is CASTSGGYEQYF. DNA of the CDR3: TGTGCCAGCACCTCGGGGGGGTACGAGCAGTACTTC.

The gene calls are TRBV7-9 and TRBJ2-7, with 7 bases matching TRBD1. With 3 bases clipped from V and 2 bases from J, the junction kept 4 bases outside the gene matches. CDR1 and CDR2 (germline): SEHNR, FQNEAQ (reference sequence). This CDR3 region has 14 residues. CDR3 residues: CASSFRDSPYEQYF. DNA of the CDR3: TGTGCCAGCAGCTTCCGGGACAGTCCCTACGAGCAGTACTTC.

The chain recombines TRBV5-1 with TRBJ2-3, with 15 bases that match TRBD2. The germline gives CDR1 SGHRS, CDR2 YFSETQ. With V trimmed by 3 bases and J by 5 bases, 4 bases remained unmatched. This CDR3 has 16 residues. The CDR3 DNA follows: TGCGCCAGCAGCTGGGGGACTAGCGGGGGGAAAGATACGCAGTATTTT. Its translation: CASSWGTSGGKDTQYF.

This clonotype was picked up many times. The rearrangement links TRBV4-3 to TRBJ1-1, with 9 bases aligning to TRBD1. The V gene end was trimmed by 4 bases and the J gene end by 0 bases; junction bases not matched to a gene: 3. The germline gives CDR1 LGHNA, CDR2 YSLEER. The CDR3 has 15 amino acids. The CDR3, as DNA: TGCGCCAGCAGCCGCGGACAGGGGTTGAACACTGAAGCTTTCTTT. Translating it yields CASSRGQGLNTEAFF.

In this sample, this clonotype turned up a few times. The V gene is TRBV29-1, the J gene TRBJ2-7, with D perhaps TRBD2 (6 bases). CDR3 length: 13 residues. V was trimmed by 4 bases and J by 4 bases, leaving 14 bases between them. CDR1 is SQVTM and CDR2 is ANQGSEA in the germline V gene. The CDR3 DNA reads TGCAGCGTTGTGGGACTTCCAGGGTACGAGCAGTACTTC. The encoded protein is CSVVGLPGYEQYF.

This chain joins TRBV25-1 and TRBJ2-1; D is ambiguous. The CDR3 runs to 17 residues. V was clipped by 7 bases and J by 2 bases, with 21 bases between them. Germline V lookup: CDR1 MGHDK, CDR2 SYGVNS. The CDR3 DNA sequence: TGTGCCAGCACCCCAGGATGGAAGAGCGTCCCCTACAATGAGCAGTTCTTC. It codes for CASTPGWKSVPYNEQFF.